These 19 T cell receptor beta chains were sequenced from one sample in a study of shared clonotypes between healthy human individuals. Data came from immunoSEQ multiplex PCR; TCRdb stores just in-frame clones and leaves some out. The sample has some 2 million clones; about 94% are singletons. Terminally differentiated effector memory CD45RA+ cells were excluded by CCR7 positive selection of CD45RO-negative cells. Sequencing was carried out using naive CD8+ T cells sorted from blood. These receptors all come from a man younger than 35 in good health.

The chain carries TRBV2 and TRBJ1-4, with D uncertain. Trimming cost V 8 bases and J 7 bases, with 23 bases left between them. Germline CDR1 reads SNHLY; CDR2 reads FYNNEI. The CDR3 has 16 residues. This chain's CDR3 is CASLRYPGSLTEKLFF. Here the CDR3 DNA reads TGTGCCAGCCTCCGTTATCCGGGTTCATTGACTGAAAAACTGTTTTTT.

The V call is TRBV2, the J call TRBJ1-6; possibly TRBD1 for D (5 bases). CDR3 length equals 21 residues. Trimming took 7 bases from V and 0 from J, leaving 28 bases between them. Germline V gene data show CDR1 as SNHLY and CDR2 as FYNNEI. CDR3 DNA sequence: TGTGCCAGCACCCTTATCGAGAAAGGGGTCACCCTGAGCTCCTATAATTCACCCCTCCACTTT. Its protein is CASTLIEKGVTLSSYNSPLHF.

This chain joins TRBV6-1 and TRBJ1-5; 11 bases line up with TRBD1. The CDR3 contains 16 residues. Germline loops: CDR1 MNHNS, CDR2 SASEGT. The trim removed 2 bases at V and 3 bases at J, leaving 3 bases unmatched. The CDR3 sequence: CASSERDRGSNQPQHF. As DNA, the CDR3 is TGTGCCAGCAGTGAACGGGACAGGGGGTCCAATCAGCCCCAGCATTTT.

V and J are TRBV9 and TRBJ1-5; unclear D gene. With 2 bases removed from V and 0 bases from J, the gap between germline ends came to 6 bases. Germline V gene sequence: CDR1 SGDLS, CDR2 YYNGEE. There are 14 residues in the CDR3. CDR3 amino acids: CASSVAASNQPQHF. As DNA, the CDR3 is TGTGCCAGCAGCGTGGCGGCTAGCAATCAGCCCCAGCATTTT.

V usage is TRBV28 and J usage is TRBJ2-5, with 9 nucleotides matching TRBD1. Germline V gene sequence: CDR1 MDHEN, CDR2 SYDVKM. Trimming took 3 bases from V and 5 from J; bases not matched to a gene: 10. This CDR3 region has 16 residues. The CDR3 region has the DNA TGTGCCAGCAGTTTGGGGACAGGGTCGCGGTCCGAGACCCAGTACTTC. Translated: CASSLGTGSRSETQYF.

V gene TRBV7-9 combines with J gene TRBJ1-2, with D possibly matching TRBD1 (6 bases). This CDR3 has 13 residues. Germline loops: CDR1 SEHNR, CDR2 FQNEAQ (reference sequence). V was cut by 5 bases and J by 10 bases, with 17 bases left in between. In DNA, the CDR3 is TGTGCCAGCAGCCCTCCCCTGGACAGCGACTACACCTTC. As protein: CASSPPLDSDYTF.

In DNA, the CDR3 is TGCGCCAGCAGCTGGGGACTAGCATCCGAGCAGTACTTC. Translated: CASSWGLASEQYF. This chain links TRBV5-1 with TRBJ2-7; TRBD2 agrees at 9 bases. This CDR3 region has 13 residues. Trimming took 3 bases from V and 6 from J; bases not matched to a gene: 4. CDR1 is SGHRS and CDR2 is YFSETQ in the germline V gene.

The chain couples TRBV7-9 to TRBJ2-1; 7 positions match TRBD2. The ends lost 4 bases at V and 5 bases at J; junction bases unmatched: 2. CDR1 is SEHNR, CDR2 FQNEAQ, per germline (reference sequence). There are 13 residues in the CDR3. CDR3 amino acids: CASSSRENNEQFF. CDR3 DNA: TGTGCCAGCAGCTCGCGGGAGAACAATGAGCAGTTCTTC.

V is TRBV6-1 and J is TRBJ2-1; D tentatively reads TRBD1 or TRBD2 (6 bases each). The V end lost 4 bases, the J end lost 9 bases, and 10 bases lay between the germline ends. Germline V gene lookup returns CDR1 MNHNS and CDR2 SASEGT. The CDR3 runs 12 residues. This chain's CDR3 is CASSVEGGEQFF. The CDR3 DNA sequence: TGTGCCAGCAGTGTGGAGGGGGGTGAGCAGTTCTTC.

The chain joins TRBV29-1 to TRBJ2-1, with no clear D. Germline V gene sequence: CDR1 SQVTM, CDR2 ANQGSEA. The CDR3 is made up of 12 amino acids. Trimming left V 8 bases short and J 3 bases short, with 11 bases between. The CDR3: CSPCGCYNEQFF. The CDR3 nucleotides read TGCAGCCCATGTGGGTGCTACAATGAGCAGTTCTTC.

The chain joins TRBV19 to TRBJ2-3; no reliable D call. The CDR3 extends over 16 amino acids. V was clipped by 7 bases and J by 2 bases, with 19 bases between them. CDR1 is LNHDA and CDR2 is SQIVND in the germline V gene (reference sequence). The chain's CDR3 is CASNIFGASNTDTQYF. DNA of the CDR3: TGTGCCAGTAACATTTTTGGAGCATCTAACACAGATACGCAGTATTTT.

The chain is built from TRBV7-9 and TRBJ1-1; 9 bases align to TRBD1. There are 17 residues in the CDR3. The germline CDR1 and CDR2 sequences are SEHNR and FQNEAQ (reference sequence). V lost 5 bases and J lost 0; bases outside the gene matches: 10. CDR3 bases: TGTGCCAGCAGCCCACAGGGGGCACCGAACTTGAACACTGAAGCTTTCTTT. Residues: CASSPQGAPNLNTEAFF.

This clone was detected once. CDR3 residues: CASSQEGGYEQYF. DNA of the CDR3: TGTGCCAGCAGCCAAGAGGGCGGCTACGAGCAGTACTTC. The chain couples TRBV14 to TRBJ2-5; no clear D gene. The end of the DNA fits TRBJ2-7 better, so the J call may be wrong. Germline V gives CDR1 SGHDN, CDR2 FVKESK. The CDR3 is 13 amino acids.

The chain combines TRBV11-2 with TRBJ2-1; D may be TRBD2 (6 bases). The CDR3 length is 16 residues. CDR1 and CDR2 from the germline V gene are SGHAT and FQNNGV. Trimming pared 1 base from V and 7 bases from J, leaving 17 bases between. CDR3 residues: CASSLVAAGWANEQFF. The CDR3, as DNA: TGTGCCAGCAGCTTAGTAGCGGCCGGGTGGGCAAATGAGCAGTTCTTC.

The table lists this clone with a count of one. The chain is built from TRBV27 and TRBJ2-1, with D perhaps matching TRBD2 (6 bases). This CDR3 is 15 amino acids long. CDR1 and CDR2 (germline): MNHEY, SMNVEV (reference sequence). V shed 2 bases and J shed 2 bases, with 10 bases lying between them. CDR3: CASSLRIAAYNEQFF. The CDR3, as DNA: TGTGCCAGCAGTTTACGAATAGCGGCCTACAATGAGCAGTTCTTC.

DNA of the CDR3: TGTGCCAGTAGTATAACAGGGGACAGGGCCCACAATGAGCAGTTCTTC. This encodes CASSITGDRAHNEQFF. The V gene is TRBV19, the J gene TRBJ2-1; 9 bases fit TRBD1. The CDR3 totals 16 residues. V trimming: 2 bases; J trimming: 5 bases; junction bases outside the gene matches: 7. Germline CDR1 is LNHDA and CDR2 is SQIVND (reference sequence).

Written as DNA, the CDR3 is TGTGCCAGCAGCTTGGGGGCGGGACAGGGGAACACTGAAGCTTTCTTT. Protein: CASSLGAGQGNTEAFF. The V and J genes are TRBV11-2 and TRBJ1-1, with 9 bases lining up with TRBD1. Germline-derived CDR1 and CDR2 are SGHAT and FQNNGV. This CDR3 has 16 amino acids. Germline trimming cut 3 bases from V and 1 base from J; bases unmatched to any gene: 6. The full variable domain, completed using reference TRBV11-2 and TRBJ1-1, is EAGVAQSPRYKIIEKRQSVAFWCNPISGHATLYWYQQILGQGPKLLIQFQNNGVVDDSQLPKDRFSAERLKGVDSTLKIQPAKLEDSAVYLCASSLGAGQGNTEAFFGQGTRLTVV.

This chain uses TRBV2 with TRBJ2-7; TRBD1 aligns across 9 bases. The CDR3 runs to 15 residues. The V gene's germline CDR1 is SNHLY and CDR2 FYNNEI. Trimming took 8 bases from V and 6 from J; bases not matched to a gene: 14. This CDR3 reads CASLVQGASLGEQYF. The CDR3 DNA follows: TGTGCCAGCCTAGTACAGGGGGCCTCGTTGGGCGAGCAGTACTTC.

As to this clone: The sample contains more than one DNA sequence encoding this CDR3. DNA for the CDR3: TGTGCCAGCAGTTACACGGCAAACACTGAAGCTTTCTTT. This gives the protein CASSYTANTEAFF. V gene TRBV6-5 combines with J gene TRBJ1-1; no clear D. This CDR3 is built from 13 residues. V shed 2 bases and J shed 2 bases, with 6 bases lying between them. CDR1 and CDR2 (germline): MNHEY, SVGAGI.